A single sample gave rise to the 23 T cell receptor beta chains below, sequenced in a study of T cell clones after liver transplantation. Sequenced by immunoSEQ multiplex PCR; TCRdb stores in-frame clones only, minus some. The sample shows tens of thousands of clones, 60% to 75% of them seen only once. The source material was CD4+ T cells from blood, sampled at the 22-month timepoint. The receptor source for this set is a human patient who received a liver transplant. Some T cells may be the graft donor's.

This clone was detected once. The chain combines TRBV28 with TRBJ1-1; D possibly corresponds to TRBD1 (6 bases). V was trimmed by 7 bases and J by 0 bases, leaving 12 bases between them. Per the germline V gene, CDR1 is MDHEN and CDR2 is SYDVKM. The CDR3 consists of 14 residues. In nucleotides, the CDR3 is TGTGCCAGCACAAGGGGGGAGTTGAACACTGAAGCTTTCTTT. This sequence encodes CASTRGELNTEAFF.

The chain links TRBV27 to TRBJ2-7; the D gene is possibly TRBD2 (6 bases). The length of the CDR3 is 16 residues. V lost 5 bases to trimming and J lost 0 bases, with 17 bases between them. CDR1 is MNHEY and CDR2 is SMNVEV in the germline V gene (reference sequence). The CDR3 loop is CASSPQRVADSYEQYF. The CDR3 DNA reads TGTGCCAGCAGTCCCCAAAGGGTAGCGGACTCCTACGAGCAGTACTTC.

The chain uses TRBV7-2 and TRBJ2-7; no reliable D call. Trimming shortened V by 4 bases and J by 5 bases, and 12 bases separated the two germline ends. The CDR3 covers 13 residues. Per the germline V gene, CDR1 is SGHTA and CDR2 is FQGNSA. CDR3 DNA sequence: TGTGCCAGCAGCTCACCGACTGGTAACGAGCAGTACTTC. The encoded protein is CASSSPTGNEQYF.

The gene calls are TRBV10-1 and TRBJ2-2, with 7 bases matching TRBD2. The V segment lost 4 bases and the J segment 5 bases; nucleotides outside the gene matches: 4. Per the germline V gene, CDR1 is WNHNN and CDR2 is SYGVQD (reference sequence). There are 14 residues in the CDR3. CDR3 region: CASSGDYRTGELFF. In DNA form, the CDR3 reads TGCGCCAGCAGTGGGGACTATAGGACCGGGGAGCTGTTTTTT.

This clone was seen only a few times. V is TRBV4-2 and J is TRBJ1-2, with D possibly being TRBD1 (6 bases). Germline loops: CDR1 LGHNA, CDR2 YNFKEQ. The CDR3 has 15 amino acids. Trimming left V 0 bases short and J 8 bases short, with 16 bases between. DNA of the CDR3: TGTGCCAGCAGCCAAGAGACGACAGGCGAATTAGGCTACACCTTC. Translating gives CASSQETTGELGYTF.

This clone has just one count. The genes are TRBV5-1 and TRBJ1-4; 10 bases line up with TRBD1. CDR1 and CDR2 from the germline V gene are SGHRS and YFSETQ. The V and J ends lost 4 bases and 7 bases, in that order; junction bases with no gene match: 10. The CDR3 is 16 residues long. CDR3 DNA sequence: TGCGCCAGCAGCGCAGACCGGGACAGGGGTGGTGAAAAACTGTTTTTT. Its protein is CASSADRDRGGEKLFF. The variable domain in full, with the rest retrieved from reference TRBV5-1 and TRBJ1-4, is KAGVTQTPRYLIKTRGQQVTLSCSPISGHRSVSWYQQTPGQGLQFLFEYFSETQRNKGNFPGRFSGRQFSNSRSEMNVSTLELGDSALYLCASSADRDRGGEKLFFGSGTQLSVL.

This clone was seen only a few times. The chain combines TRBV6-1 with TRBJ1-2; D is possibly TRBD1 (5 bases). Between the trimmed V and J ends, which lost 7 bases and 4 bases, there was a span of 10 bases. The CDR3 consists of 12 residues. The germline V gene encodes CDR1 MNHNS and CDR2 SASEGT. The CDR3 reads CASKVQAYGYTF. CDR3 in DNA: TGTGCCAGCAAGGTACAGGCCTATGGCTACACCTTC.

The chain carries TRBV7-2 and TRBJ2-2; 9 bases agree with TRBD2. The trim removed 0 bases at V and 4 bases at J, leaving 3 bases unmatched. The CDR3 loop spans 16 amino acids. Germline V CDR1 and CDR2: SGHTA, FQGNSA. As DNA, the CDR3 is TGTGCCAGCAGCTTAGCAGCGGGGGGCCCCACCGGGGAGCTGTTTTTT. Protein sequence: CASSLAAGGPTGELFF.

This chain links TRBV11-2 with TRBJ1-1; D uncertain. The CDR3 runs to 16 residues. CDR1 SGHAT and CDR2 FQNNGV come from the germline V gene. V lost 3 bases and J lost 0, with 14 bases in between. The CDR3 here is CASSLSLAGVNTEAFF. The CDR3 bases are TGTGCCAGCAGCTTGAGTTTGGCAGGAGTGAACACTGAAGCTTTCTTT. Full variable domain (rest looked up from reference TRBV11-2 and TRBJ1-1): EAGVAQSPRYKIIEKRQSVAFWCNPISGHATLYWYQQILGQGPKLLIQFQNNGVVDDSQLPKDRFSAERLKGVDSTLKIQPAKLEDSAVYLCASSLSLAGVNTEAFFGQGTRLTVV.

This sequence joins TRBV14 and TRBJ2-7; D perhaps matches TRBD1 (5 bases). The V and J ends lost 0 bases and 4 bases respectively, with 19 bases between them. Germline CDR1 and CDR2: SGHDN and FVKESK. The CDR3 has 17 residues. The CDR3 region has the DNA TGTGCCAGCAGCCAAGATTCGAAGAGGCAGGGTTGGTACGAGCAGTACTTC. Translated: CASSQDSKRQGWYEQYF.

J is TRBJ2-1 and V is TRBV28, with D hard to call. The CDR3 loop spans 13 amino acids. V was shortened by 6 bases and J by 0 bases, with 6 bases between the two germline ends. Germline V gene lookup returns CDR1 MDHEN and CDR2 SYDVKM. The DNA for the CDR3 is TGTGCCAGCAGGCGAAGCTCCTACAATGAGCAGTTCTTC. This translates into CASRRSSYNEQFF. The full variable domain, with the rest looked up from reference TRBV28 and TRBJ2-1, is DVKVTQSSRYLVKRTGEKVFLECVQDMDHENMFWYRQDPGLGLRLIYFSYDVKMKEKGDIPEGYSVSREKKERFSLILESASTNQTSMYLCASRRSSYNEQFFGPGTRLTVL.

The chain uses TRBV6-5 and TRBJ1-1; D might be TRBD1 (6 bases). V lost 4 bases and J 7 bases, leaving 10 bases between the germline ends. CDR3 length equals 12 residues. Germline loops: CDR1 MNHEY, CDR2 SVGAGI. The CDR3 sequence is CASSFSGDEAFF. CDR3 in DNA: TGTGCCAGCAGTTTTTCAGGGGATGAAGCTTTCTTT.

The V call is TRBV9, the J call TRBJ2-1; no reliable D call. Germline-derived CDR1 and CDR2 are SGDLS and YYNGEE. V lost 3 bases and J lost 8, with 9 bases in between. The CDR3 length is 12 residues. Here the CDR3 reads CASSGGGYEQFF. The CDR3 coding sequence is TGTGCCAGCAGCGGGGGTGGCTATGAGCAGTTCTTC.

The rearrangement uses TRBV9 and TRBJ2-2; D gene unclear. The CDR3 totals 13 residues. V lost 4 bases to trimming and J lost 6 bases, with 10 bases between them. From germline, CDR1 is SGDLS and CDR2 YYNGEE. The CDR3 sequence is CASSSQTPGELFF. The CDR3 DNA is TGTGCCAGCAGCTCCCAAACCCCCGGGGAGCTGTTTTTT.

This clone showed up just a few times. This chain joins TRBV7-8 and TRBJ2-3, with D tentatively TRBD2 (5 bases). Germline V gene lookup returns CDR1 SGHVS and CDR2 FQNEAQ. V lost 4 bases and J lost 7, with 12 bases in between. There are 13 residues in the CDR3. The CDR3 bases are TGTGCCAGCAGCTCCCTTAGAGGGAATACGCAGTATTTT. Its translation is CASSSLRGNTQYF.

To note about this clone: The sample contains more than one DNA sequence encoding this CDR3. V is TRBV9 and J is TRBJ2-2, with 8 bases that match TRBD1. Germline V gene data show CDR1 as SGDLS and CDR2 as YYNGEE. The CDR3 sequence is 15 residues long. V lost 0 bases, J lost 5 bases, and 3 bases stayed unmatched. Here the CDR3 DNA reads TGTGCCAGCAGCGTAGTTACAGGGGGAACCGGGGAGCTGTTTTTT. Translating gives CASSVVTGGTGELFF. The full variable domain, its missing parts supplied by reference TRBV9 and TRBJ2-2, is DSGVTQTPKHLITATGQRVTLRCSPRSGDLSVYWYQQSLDQGLQFLIQYYNGEERAKGNILERFSAQQFPDLHSELNLSSLELGDSALYFCASSVVTGGTGELFFGEGSRLTVL.

This rearrangement joins TRBV5-5 to TRBJ1-1; D remains unclear. From germline, CDR1 is SGHKS and CDR2 YYEKEE (reference sequence). The ends were cut back, 0 bases at V and 4 bases at J, with 10 bases in the middle. This CDR3 spans 14 amino acids. This CDR3 reads CASSLVGRATEAFF. In nucleotides, the CDR3 is TGTGCCAGCAGCTTGGTCGGCAGAGCCACTGAAGCTTTCTTT.

The chain has TRBV6-5 and TRBJ2-3, with D possibly matching TRBD1 (5 bases). Between the trimmed V and J ends, which lost 0 bases and 5 bases, there was a span of 15 bases. The length of the CDR3 is 16 residues. Germline values: CDR1 MNHEY, CDR2 SVGAGI. CDR3 nucleotides: TGTGCCAGCAGTTACTCGGCCAGGGTTTCACTAGATACGCAGTATTTT. The encoded protein is CASSYSARVSLDTQYF.

V is TRBV2 and J is TRBJ2-3, with D possibly being TRBD2 (6 bases). The CDR3 loop spans 12 amino acids. The germline gives CDR1 SNHLY, CDR2 FYNNEI. Between the trimmed V and J ends, which lost 4 bases and 8 bases, there was a span of 10 bases. DNA of the CDR3: TGTGCCAGCAGTGTTGTGGGAGGTACGCAGTATTTT. This gives the protein CASSVVGGTQYF.

The chain couples TRBV19 to TRBJ1-4; maybe TRBD1 (6 bases). Germline CDR1 LNHDA, CDR2 SQIVND (reference sequence). V was cut by 2 bases and J by 7 bases, with 11 bases left in between. The CDR3 is 14 residues long. The CDR3 protein is CASSISRGGEKLFF. The CDR3 nucleotides read TGTGCCAGTAGTATATCCAGGGGCGGTGAAAAACTGTTTTTT.

The rearrangement uses TRBV30 and TRBJ1-1, with D tentatively TRBD1 (6 bases). The CDR3 has 15 amino acids. V was clipped by 2 bases and J by 1 base, with 14 bases between them. CDR1 GTSNPN and CDR2 SVGIG come from the germline V gene (reference sequence). The CDR3 bases are TGTGCCTGGAGTCCTCAGGGGACTTGGAACACTGAAGCTTTCTTT. Its translation: CAWSPQGTWNTEAFF. The whole variable domain, remainder taken from reference TRBV30 and TRBJ1-1, is SQTIHQWPATLVQPVGSPLSLECTVEGTSNPNLYWYRQAAGRGLQLLFYSVGIGQISSEVPQNLSASRPQDRQFILSSKKLLLSDSGFYLCAWSPQGTWNTEAFFGQGTRLTVV.

In its sample, this clone was seen once. The gene calls are TRBV4-1 and TRBJ1-6, with TRBD1 identical over 11 bases. Trimming took 3 bases from V and 6 from J; bases not matched to a gene: 10. Germline V gene sequence: CDR1 MGHRA, CDR2 YSYEKL. The CDR3 contains 18 residues. CDR3 DNA: TGCGCCAGCAGCCAGCGTGGGACAGGGGGTAGCTCTAATTCACCCCTCCACTTT. It is translated as CASSQRGTGGSSNSPLHF.

The genes are TRBV6-6 and TRBJ1-6; D gene uncertain. Germline V CDR1 and CDR2: MNHNY, SVGAGI (reference sequence). This CDR3 is 15 amino acids long. V lost 2 bases and J lost 0, with 5 bases in between. The chain's CDR3 is CASSYGSSYNSPLHF. The CDR3 DNA follows: TGTGCCAGCAGTTACGGTAGCTCCTATAATTCACCCCTCCACTTT.